The next 7 T cell receptor beta chains were all read from a single sample in a study of blood T cell repertoires in COVID-19 (TCRdb year 2020). Library generation was performed with the immunoSEQ multiplex PCR assay. Not all clones reach the TCRdb copy of this immuneACCESS table, which keeps in-frame sequences only. Checked studies attribute under half of the gap to unresolved V genes and leave the rest unexplained. This sample has about 55,000 clones in its table, and about nine tenths of those were observed once. The ten most abundant clones make up roughly 6.2% of the sample. The sample taken for sequencing was peripheral blood. The receptors come from a man aged 40-49 years with acute or convalescent COVID-19.

This sequence joins TRBV24-1 and TRBJ2-1; D unclear. CDR3 length equals 13 residues. The germline V gene has CDR1 KGHDR and CDR2 SFDVKD. The ends were cut back, 7 bases at V and 9 bases at J, with 15 bases in the middle. As DNA, the CDR3 is TGTGCCACCAGCTCCCAACGGAGATTTGAGCAGTTCTTC. Translation: CATSSQRRFEQFF.

This sequence joins TRBV15 and TRBJ1-2; D unclear. This CDR3 is 13 amino acids long. V was clipped by 0 bases and J by 4 bases, with 6 bases between them. Germline CDR1 and CDR2: LNHNV and YYDKDF (reference sequence). This CDR3 is CATSRDVSYGYTF. The CDR3 nucleotides are TGTGCCACCAGCAGAGATGTCAGCTATGGCTACACCTTC.

DNA for the CDR3: TGTGCCAGCAGCTGGACAGGGGTAGGCTACACCTTC. Its translation: CASSWTGVGYTF. The rearrangement links TRBV6-5 to TRBJ1-2; 9 bases are a match to TRBD1. The CDR3 sequence is 12 residues long. Per germline, CDR1 MNHEY and CDR2 SVGAGI. Trimming took 6 bases from V and 8 from J; bases not matched to a gene: 4.

Turning to this clone: At one boundary the junction diverges from the germline segment, which might be a read error. This chain connects TRBV19 to TRBJ2-7; a weak D match, TRBD2 (6 bases). The CDR3 spans 14 residues. Germline assignment: CDR1 LNHDA and CDR2 SQIVND (reference sequence). The CDR3 reads CANSIAGSYYEQYF. CDR3 DNA: TGTGCCAATAGTATCGCGGGGTCATACTACGAGCAGTACTTC.

This clone was counted a few times. The V and J genes are TRBV30 and TRBJ1-6, with 10 nucleotides matching TRBD1. This CDR3 contains 15 residues. V shed 4 bases, J shed 7 bases, and the junction held 7 bases outside the gene matches. Germline CDR1 GTSNPN, CDR2 SVGIG (reference sequence). Here the CDR3 DNA reads TGTGCCTGGACCGCCGGGACAGGGGAAAATTCACCCCTCCACTTT. This translates into CAWTAGTGENSPLHF.

This clone was seen once. The chain joins TRBV9 to TRBJ2-1, with D perhaps TRBD1 (6 bases). V lost 4 bases, J lost 1 base, and 12 bases lay in between. This CDR3 has 15 residues. The germline V gene encodes CDR1 SGDLS and CDR2 YYNGEE. CDR3 amino acids: CASSSRDISYNEQFF. The CDR3 DNA is TGTGCCAGCAGCTCCCGGGACATTTCCTACAATGAGCAGTTCTTC.

The chain employs TRBV3-1 (or the pseudogene TRBV3-2) and TRBJ2-1; D not certain. There are 16 residues in the CDR3. Trimming pared 7 bases from V and 2 bases from J, leaving 18 bases between. CDR1 and CDR2 from the germline V gene are LGHDT and YNNKEL (reference sequence). CDR3 protein: CASNVAGVGAYNEQFF. As DNA, the CDR3 is TGTGCCAGCAATGTAGCCGGCGTCGGAGCCTACAATGAGCAGTTCTTC.